The text below deals with one T cell receptor (beta chain). With a J-beta primer mix and a sample-barcoded 5' primer, a second PCR ran roughly 6 to 11 cycles. Via MiXCR, TCRdb re-called the 5' RACE reads, giving one row per CDR3 protein. The sample has roughly 900,000 distinct CDR3 sequences; about 48% are singletons. These data come from a study of blood T cells in healthy people across ages. Study-wide context: Every two T cells gave about one barcoded beta molecule via template switching.

Germline V lookup: CDR1 ENHRY, CDR2 SYGVKD. The CDR3 runs to 14 residues. The sample comprised blood. This clonotype was obtained from a young man in good health. The V gene is TRBV10-3, the J gene TRBJ2-5; D ambiguous. The DNA end lines up better with TRBJ2-7; the J call may be wrong. Here the CDR3 reads CAISEQYSPYEQYF. The CDR3 bases are TGTGCCATCAGTGAACAGTATAGCCCCTACGAGCAGTACTTC.